Ten or more counts support the clone carrying this T cell receptor (beta chain). What it binds is unknown. Unique molecular identifier tags were affixed to discrete cDNA molecules. TCRdb analysed the 5' RACE reads with MiXCR anew, one entry per CDR3 protein. The table includes around 49,000 distinct CDR3 sequences, around a tenth detected once. The data are from a study of early T cells in non-severe SARS-CoV-2 infection. Looking at the study overall: Chains stayed unpaired after sequencing of bulk RNA from unsorted whole blood. Overall study findings and caveats: Matching with VDJdb favored anti-spike CD8 responses (missing private and CD4 specificities).

There are 14 residues in the CDR3. Trimming removed 0 bases from V and 7 bases from J, with 13 bases in between. CDR1 SGHNT and CDR2 YYREEE come from the germline V gene (reference sequence). The chain uses TRBV5-4 and TRBJ1-2; D remains ambiguous. This clonotype was sampled from an adult who was a healthcare worker with PCR-confirmed SARS-CoV-2 infection or an uninfected control (not recorded which). Material for sequencing was whole blood. The CDR3 DNA follows: TGTGCCAGCAGCTTGGGGACTCCGTTAACTGGCTACACCTTC. Protein sequence: CASSLGTPLTGYTF. The full variable domain, its missing parts supplied by reference TRBV5-4 and TRBJ1-2, is ETGVTQSPTHLIKTRGQQVTLRCSSQSGHNTVSWYQQALGQGPQFIFQYYREEENGRGNFPPRFSGLQFPNYSSELNVNALELDDSALYLCASSLGTPLTGYTFGSGTRLTVV.